This TCR beta chain is drawn from a study of blood T cell repertoires in COVID-19. Germline CDR1 is MNHNS and CDR2 is SASEGT. There are 18 residues in the CDR3. The V gene end was trimmed by 2 bases and the J gene end by 4 bases; junction bases not matched to a gene: 17. It was during active infection that Seattle patients were enrolled and then longitudinally followed. Some clones are missing from TCRdb's copy, which holds only in-frame ones; the method was immunoSEQ multiplex PCR. The table has approximately 140,000 clones, approximately 90% seen once. The rearrangement joins TRBV6-1 to TRBJ2-7, with 7 bases identical to TRBD2. The specimen sequenced was peripheral blood. The TCR comes from a man between 18 and 29 years old with COVID-19, enrolled during active disease. The CDR3 coding sequence is TGTGCCAGCAGTGAAAACCCTCTAGGGGCGGGAGCGGTATACGAGCAGTACTTC. Amino acids: CASSENPLGAGAVYEQYF.